This entry concerns a single T cell receptor (beta chain). Trimming removed 7 bases from V and 6 bases from J; junction bases left unmatched: 12. Germline-derived CDR1 and CDR2 are MGHDK and SYGVNS. The CDR3 has 15 amino acids. This sample is drawn from a study of blood T cell repertoires in COVID-19. In the study overall: T cells, B-cell-depleted T cells, or PBMCs supplied cDNA or gDNA.

Across 20 to 25 US areas, participants ranged in age from 18 to 89 years. Which cohort a participant joined came from the clinical history participants gave. Recovered participants had two consecutive negative NP/OP PCR tests, healthcare professional clearance, or symptom resolution. Produced via immunoSEQ multiplex PCR; TCRdb's table is partial and in-frame only. The sample records hundreds of thousands of clones, around nine tenths being singletons. Sequencing was performed on PBMCs or T cells enriched from blood (not recorded which). This clonotype was sampled from a woman aged 35 to 49 who had recovered from COVID-19. The gene calls are TRBV25-1 and TRBJ2-5; 9 bases are a match to TRBD2. The CDR3 loop is CASIQLSGGLKTQYF. In DNA form, the CDR3 reads TGTGCCAGCATTCAACTTAGCGGGGGACTAAAGACCCAGTACTTC.